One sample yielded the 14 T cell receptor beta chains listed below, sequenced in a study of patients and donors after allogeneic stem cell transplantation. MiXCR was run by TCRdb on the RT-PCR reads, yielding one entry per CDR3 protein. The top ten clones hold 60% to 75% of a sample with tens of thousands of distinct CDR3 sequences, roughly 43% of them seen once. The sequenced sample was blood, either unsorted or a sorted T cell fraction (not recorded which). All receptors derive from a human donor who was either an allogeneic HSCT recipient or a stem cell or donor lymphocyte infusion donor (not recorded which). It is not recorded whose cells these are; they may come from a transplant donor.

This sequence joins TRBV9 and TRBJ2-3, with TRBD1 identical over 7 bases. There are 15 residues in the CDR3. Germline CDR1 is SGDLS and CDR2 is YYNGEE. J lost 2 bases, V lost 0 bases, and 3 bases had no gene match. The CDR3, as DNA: TGTGCCAGCAGCGTAGACAGGGGCCCCACAGATACGCAGTATTTT. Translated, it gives CASSVDRGPTDTQYF.

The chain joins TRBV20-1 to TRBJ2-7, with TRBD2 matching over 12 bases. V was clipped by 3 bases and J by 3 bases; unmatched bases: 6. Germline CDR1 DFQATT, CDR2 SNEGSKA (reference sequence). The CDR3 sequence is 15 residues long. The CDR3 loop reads CSASPAGLAGYEQYF. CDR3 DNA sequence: TGCAGTGCTAGTCCTGCGGGACTAGCGGGCTACGAGCAGTACTTC.

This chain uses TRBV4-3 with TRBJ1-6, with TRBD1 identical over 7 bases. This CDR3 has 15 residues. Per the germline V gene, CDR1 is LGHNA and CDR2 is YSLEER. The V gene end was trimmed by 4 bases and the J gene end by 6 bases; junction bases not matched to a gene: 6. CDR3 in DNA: TGCGCCAGCAGCCGAGCCCGGGACAGTAATTCACCCCTCCACTTT. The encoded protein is CASSRARDSNSPLHF.

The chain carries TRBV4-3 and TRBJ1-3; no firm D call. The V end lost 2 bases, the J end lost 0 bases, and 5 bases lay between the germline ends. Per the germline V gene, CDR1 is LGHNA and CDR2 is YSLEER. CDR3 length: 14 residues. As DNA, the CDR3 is TGCGCCAGCAGCCAATACAGCTCTGGAAACACCATATATTTT. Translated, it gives CASSQYSSGNTIYF.

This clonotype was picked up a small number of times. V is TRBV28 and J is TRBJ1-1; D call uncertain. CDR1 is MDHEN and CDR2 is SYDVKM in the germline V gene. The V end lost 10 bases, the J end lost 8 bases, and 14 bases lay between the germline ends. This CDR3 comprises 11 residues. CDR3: CATWGGREAFF. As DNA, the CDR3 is TGTGCCACCTGGGGTGGACGGGAAGCTTTCTTT.

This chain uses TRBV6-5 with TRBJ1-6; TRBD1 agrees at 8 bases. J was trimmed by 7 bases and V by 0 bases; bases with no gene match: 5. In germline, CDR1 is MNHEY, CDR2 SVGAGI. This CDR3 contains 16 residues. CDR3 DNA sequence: TGTGCCAGCAGTTACTCCCCCGACAGGGGCAATTCACCCCTCCACTTT. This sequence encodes CASSYSPDRGNSPLHF.

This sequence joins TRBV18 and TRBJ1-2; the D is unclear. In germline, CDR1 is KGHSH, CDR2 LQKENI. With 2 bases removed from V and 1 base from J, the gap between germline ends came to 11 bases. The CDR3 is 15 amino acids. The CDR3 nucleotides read TGTGCCAGCTCACCAGCAGGAAGGGTTAACTATGGCTACACCTTC. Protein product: CASSPAGRVNYGYTF.

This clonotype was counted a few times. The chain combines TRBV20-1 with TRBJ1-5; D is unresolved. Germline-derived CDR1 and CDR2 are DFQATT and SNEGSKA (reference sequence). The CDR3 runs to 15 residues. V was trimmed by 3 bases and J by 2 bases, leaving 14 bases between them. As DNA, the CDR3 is TGCAGTGCTAGTGAGGGCAAGTTGGGCAATCAGCCCCAGCATTTT. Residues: CSASEGKLGNQPQHF.

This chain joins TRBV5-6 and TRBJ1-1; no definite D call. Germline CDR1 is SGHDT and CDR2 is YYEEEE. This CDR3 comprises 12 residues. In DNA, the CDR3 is TGTGTCATTAGGGCAGAGAACACTGAAGCTTTCTTT. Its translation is CVIRAENTEAFF.

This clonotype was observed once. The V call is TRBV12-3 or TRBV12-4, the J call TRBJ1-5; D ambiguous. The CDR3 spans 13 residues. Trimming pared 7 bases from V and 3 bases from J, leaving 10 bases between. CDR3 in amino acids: CASMEEINQPQHF. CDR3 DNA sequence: TGTGCCAGCATGGAGGAGATCAATCAGCCCCAGCATTTT.

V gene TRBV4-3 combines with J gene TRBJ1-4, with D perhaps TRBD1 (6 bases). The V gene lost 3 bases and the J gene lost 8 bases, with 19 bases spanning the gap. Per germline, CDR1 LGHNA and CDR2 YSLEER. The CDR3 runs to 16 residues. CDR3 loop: CASSQPWGLGREKLFF. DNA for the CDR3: TGCGCCAGCAGCCAGCCCTGGGGGCTCGGGAGGGAAAAACTGTTTTTT.

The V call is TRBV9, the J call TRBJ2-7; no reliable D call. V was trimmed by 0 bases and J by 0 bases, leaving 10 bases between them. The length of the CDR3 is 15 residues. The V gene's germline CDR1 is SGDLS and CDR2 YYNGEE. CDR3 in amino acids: CASSVAAVSSYEQYF. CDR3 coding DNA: TGTGCCAGCAGCGTAGCCGCAGTTAGCTCCTACGAGCAGTACTTC.

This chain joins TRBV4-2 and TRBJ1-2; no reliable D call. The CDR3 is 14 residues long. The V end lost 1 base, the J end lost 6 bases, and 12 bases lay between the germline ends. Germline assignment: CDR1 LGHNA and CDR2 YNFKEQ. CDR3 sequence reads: CASSQGRGKDGYTF. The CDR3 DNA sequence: TGTGCCAGCAGCCAAGGACGGGGAAAGGATGGCTACACCTTC.

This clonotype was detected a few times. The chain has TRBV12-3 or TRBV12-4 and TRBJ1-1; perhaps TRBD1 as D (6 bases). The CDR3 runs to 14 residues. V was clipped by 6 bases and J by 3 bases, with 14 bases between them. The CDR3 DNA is TGTGCCAGCAGCCCTACAGGGAGGGACACTGAAGCTTTCTTT. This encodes CASSPTGRDTEAFF.